Listed below are T cell receptor beta chains from one sample, sequenced in a study of Graves' ophthalmopathy and Graves' hyperthyroidism. TCRdb used MiXCR to reprocess the multiplex PCR reads, holding one entry per CDR3 protein. The data hold fewer than 650,000 distinct CDR3 sequences, with about a fifth observed a single time. Specimen: peripheral blood. All receptors derive from a woman aged 18-29 years with stable Graves' hyperthyroidism. Some clones in this sample may be carry-over from other donors' samples. The CDR3 runs from the conserved cysteine through the conserved F or W. Each record gives: D gene, clone size, J gene, V gene, CDR3 DNA, CDR3 protein. D genes are given only for firm matches. Not every row has a clone size; where given, it reads once, few, many or a size class.

-	many	TRBJ2-5	TRBV7-2	TGTGCCAGCAGCTCTGACTCTCAAGAGACCCAGTACTTC	CASSSDSQETQYF
-	many	TRBJ1-3	TRBV6-1	TGTGCCAGCAGTGACGCGCGGCCAGGAAACACCATATATTTT	CASSDARPGNTIYF
-	-	TRBJ2-5	TRBV29-1	TGCAGCGTTGTATGGGCTTTGGGGGGCTGGGAGACCCAGTACTTC	CSVVWALGGWETQYF
-	few	TRBJ1-1	TRBV6-1	TGTGCCAGCAGTGTTAAAGGGTTCCCTGAAGCTTTCTTT	CASSVKGFPEAFF
-	many	TRBJ2-6	TRBV12-5	TGTGCTAGTGGTTTGGCCCGGGGGTCGGGGGCCAACGTCCTGACTTTC	CASGLARGSGANVLTF
TRBD2	-	TRBJ2-7	TRBV6-2/TRBV6-3	TGTGCCAGCAGCGCAGGGACTAGCGGGGACTCCTACGAGCAGTACTTC	CASSAGTSGDSYEQYF
-	many	TRBJ1-2	TRBV27	TGTGCCAGCAGTTTTACAGGGCAAGGCTATGGCTACACCTTC	CASSFTGQGYGYTF
-	many	TRBJ1-5	TRBV20-1	TGCAGTGCTAGGAGGGGAAACAATCAGCCCCAGCATTTT	CSARRGNNQPQHF
-	-	TRBJ1-1	TRBV2	TGTGCCAGCAGCTCCTCGTCCCCTGCGGACACTGAAGCTTTCTTT	CASSSSSPADTEAFF
TRBD2	many	TRBJ2-7	TRBV10-3	TGTGCCATCAGTGAGTCTGGGGGAGGGAGGTACGAGCAGTACTTC	CAISESGGGRYEQYF
TRBD2	many	TRBJ2-2	TRBV20-1	TGCAGTGCTAGAGGGGGTGCGGGAGGGTTTAACACCGGGGAGCTGTTTTTT	CSARGGAGGFNTGELFF
TRBD1	-	TRBJ2-5	TRBV5-1	TGCGCCAGCAGCTTGGCCGACAGGGATGGGGAGACCCAGTACTTC	CASSLADRDGETQYF
TRBD1	many	TRBJ2-5	TRBV4-1	TGCGCCAGCAGCCAAAGACAGGGGAACCCTAACCAAGAGACCCAGTACTTC	CASSQRQGNPNQETQYF
TRBD1	many	TRBJ1-1	TRBV5-1	TGCGCCAGCAGCCGTAACCCGGGACAGGGGATGAACACTGAAGCTTTCTTT	CASSRNPGQGMNTEAFF
TRBD2	many	TRBJ2-7	TRBV29-1	TGCAGCGTTGAAGGCCCAGCGGGACTAGCGGGGGGCTACGAGCAGTACTTC	CSVEGPAGLAGGYEQYF